Shown below are 18 T cell receptor beta chains from a single sample sequenced in a study of blood T cell repertoires in COVID-19. Using immunoSEQ multiplex PCR, the repertoire was profiled, and TCRdb retains in-frame clones only, with some absent. This repertoire shows about 80,000 clones, 60% to 80% found once; its top ten account for 16%. The sequenced sample consisted of peripheral blood. The receptors shown here come from a man between 65 and 85 years old with active or convalescent COVID-19.

The rearrangement joins TRBV30 to TRBJ1-1, with 7 bases lining up with TRBD1. The trim removed 3 bases at V and 4 bases at J, leaving 5 bases unmatched. CDR1 and CDR2 from the germline V gene are GTSNPN and SVGIG (reference sequence). CDR3 length equals 13 residues. CDR3 protein: CAWREQGRTEAFF. In nucleotides, the CDR3 is TGTGCCTGGAGAGAACAGGGGCGCACTGAAGCTTTCTTT. Filled out from reference TRBV30 and TRBJ1-1, the complete variable domain reads SQTIHQWPATLVQPVGSPLSLECTVEGTSNPNLYWYRQAAGRGLQLLFYSVGIGQISSEVPQNLSASRPQDRQFILSSKKLLLSDSGFYLCAWREQGRTEAFFGQGTRLTVV.

This clone was recorded only once. The chain couples TRBV2 to TRBJ2-2; D is undetermined. The CDR3 is 15 amino acids. The V gene lost 6 bases and the J gene lost 4 bases, with 15 bases spanning the gap. Germline V lookup: CDR1 SNHLY, CDR2 FYNNEI. This CDR3 is CASRVNSQTTGELFF. The CDR3 bases are TGTGCCAGCAGGGTGAATAGCCAGACCACCGGGGAGCTGTTTTTT.

The chain carries TRBV6-5 and TRBJ2-3, with 9 bases aligning to TRBD2. The V and J ends lost 6 bases and 5 bases, in that order; junction bases with no gene match: 3. Germline values: CDR1 MNHEY, CDR2 SVGAGI. This CDR3 comprises 13 residues. The CDR3 sequence: CASRLAGEDTQYF. CDR3 DNA sequence: TGTGCCAGCAGGTTAGCGGGGGAAGATACGCAGTATTTT.

The chain combines TRBV28 with TRBJ1-2, with D possibly being TRBD1 (6 bases). The CDR3 spans 14 residues. Trimming removed 1 base at V and 4 bases at J, with 10 bases between. Germline lookup yields CDR1 MDHEN and CDR2 SYDVKM. The DNA for the CDR3 is TGTGCCAGCAGTTTATTTGGACAGTCCTATGGCTACACCTTC. Amino acids: CASSLFGQSYGYTF.

The V call is TRBV19, the J call TRBJ2-7; 7 nucleotides line up with TRBD2. V lost 10 bases and J lost 4; bases outside the gene matches: 10. There are 13 residues in the CDR3. Per the germline V gene, CDR1 is LNHDA and CDR2 is SQIVND (reference sequence). The CDR3 here is CATRTSGVYEQYF. As DNA, the CDR3 is TGTGCCACTAGGACGAGCGGGGTTTACGAGCAGTACTTC.

A note on this clone: The sample contains more than one DNA sequence encoding this CDR3. The chain is built from TRBV5-4 and TRBJ2-3, with D maybe TRBD1 (8 bases). Germline V lookup: CDR1 SGHNT, CDR2 YYREEE (reference sequence). This CDR3 is 16 amino acids long. V lost 1 base, J lost 3 bases, and 15 bases lay in between. The CDR3 bases are TGTGCCAGCAGCTTGAACAGGGGGGGGAGAACAGATACGCAGTATTTT. It codes for CASSLNRGGRTDTQYF.

The CDR3 here is CASSFRGSEKLFF. The CDR3 region has the DNA TGCGCCAGCAGCTTCAGGGGGTCAGAAAAACTGTTTTTT. V is TRBV5-1 and J is TRBJ1-4; 7 nucleotides agree with TRBD1. The CDR3 runs to 13 residues. Germline V lookup: CDR1 SGHRS, CDR2 YFSETQ. J was trimmed by 8 bases and V by 2 bases; bases with no gene match: 3.

The chain employs TRBV11-2 and TRBJ2-3; 7 bases line up with TRBD2. Germline CDR1 reads SGHAT; CDR2 reads FQNNGV. This CDR3 comprises 15 residues. V lost 3 bases, J lost 2 bases, and 5 bases stayed unmatched. The CDR3 coding sequence is TGTGCCAGCAGCTTTCGGGGGGACCCCACAGATACGCAGTATTTT. This translates into CASSFRGDPTDTQYF.

This clone was seen more than once but under ten times. The gene calls are TRBV14 and TRBJ1-2; D unresolved. Germline V gives CDR1 SGHDN, CDR2 FVKESK. The CDR3 spans 14 residues. Trimming took off 6 bases at V and 3 bases at J, with 14 bases between the two ends. The DNA of the CDR3 is TGTGCCAGCAGAAGGAACGCCCGGGACTATGGCTACACCTTC. Translating gives CASRRNARDYGYTF.

The chain employs TRBV27 and TRBJ1-6; D is possibly TRBD1 (6 bases). The CDR3 is made up of 15 amino acids. V gave up 5 bases and J gave up 7 bases, with 15 bases separating them. Germline lookup yields CDR1 MNHEY and CDR2 SMNVEV (reference sequence). The CDR3 here is CASSPTTGVNSPLHF. The CDR3 bases are TGTGCCAGCAGTCCCACGACAGGTGTAAATTCACCCCTCCACTTT.

J is TRBJ1-6 and V is TRBV3-1 (or the pseudogene TRBV3-2); 8 bases map to TRBD1. Losses at the gene ends were 5 bases for V and 6 bases for J; bases not matched to a gene: 6. CDR3 length: 15 amino acids. Germline V lookup: CDR1 LGHDT, CDR2 YNNKEL (reference sequence). CDR3 residues: CASSSRTGGNSPLHF. The CDR3 DNA reads as TGTGCCAGCAGCTCCCGAACAGGGGGTAATTCACCCCTCCACTTT.

The sample holds one count of this clone. The V gene is TRBV11-2, the J gene TRBJ1-1; 7 nucleotides agree with TRBD1. The CDR3 is 19 amino acids. J was trimmed by 0 bases and V by 3 bases; bases with no gene match: 16. Germline CDR1 reads SGHAT; CDR2 reads FQNNGV. The CDR3 coding sequence is TGTGCCAGCAGCTTTAAGACAGGGATTGGGTTCGGGGTGAACACTGAAGCTTTCTTT. Its protein product is CASSFKTGIGFGVNTEAFF.

The rearrangement joins TRBV5-6 to TRBJ2-5, with a tentative D call TRBD1 (5 bases). CDR3 length: 12 amino acids. V was cut by 4 bases and J by 7 bases, with 11 bases left in between. Per the germline V gene, CDR1 is SGHDT and CDR2 is YYEEEE. The CDR3: CASSATVRTQYF. The CDR3 nucleotides are TGTGCCAGCAGCGCGACAGTGAGGACCCAGTACTTC.

This rearrangement joins TRBV28 to TRBJ1-4; a possible D gene is TRBD1 (6 bases). Germline V gene sequence: CDR1 MDHEN, CDR2 SYDVKM. The CDR3 sequence is 13 residues long. Trimming pared 8 bases from V and 7 bases from J, leaving 14 bases between. This CDR3 reads CASEGGRAEKLFF. The CDR3 region has the DNA TGTGCCAGCGAGGGGGGGAGGGCTGAAAAACTGTTTTTT. Full variable domain (missing parts from reference TRBV28 and TRBJ1-4): DVKVTQSSRYLVKRTGEKVFLECVQDMDHENMFWYRQDPGLGLRLIYFSYDVKMKEKGDIPEGYSVSREKKERFSLILESASTNQTSMYLCASEGGRAEKLFFGSGTQLSVL.

This clone was found once. The rearrangement uses TRBV5-5 and TRBJ2-5, with 7 bases that match TRBD2. Germline lookup yields CDR1 SGHKS and CDR2 YYEKEE (reference sequence). The CDR3 is made up of 15 amino acids. V dropped 2 bases and J dropped 4; count of bases not matched to a gene: 8. CDR3 sequence: CASSFSGGLGETQYF. CDR3 nucleotides: TGTGCCAGCAGCTTCTCGGGGGGTTTAGGAGAGACCCAGTACTTC.

The chain combines TRBV29-1 with TRBJ1-1; D is ambiguous. V dropped 4 bases and J dropped 2 bases, with 11 bases sitting between them. The CDR3 runs to 13 residues. The germline gives CDR1 SQVTM, CDR2 ANQGSEA. In DNA, the CDR3 is TGCAGCGTTGCCTCGGGGTACAACACTGAAGCTTTCTTT. It yields the protein CSVASGYNTEAFF.

This sequence joins TRBV7-9 and TRBJ2-7; 10 bases map to TRBD1. Trimming removed 4 bases from V and 2 bases from J; junction bases left unmatched: 5. The CDR3 sequence is 15 residues long. From germline, CDR1 is SEHNR and CDR2 FQNEAQ (reference sequence). Written as DNA, the CDR3 is TGTGCCAGCAGCTCCCGGGACAGGGGCCCCTACGAGCAGTACTTC. Translating it yields CASSSRDRGPYEQYF.

The CDR3 sequence: CASSLTGGTGELFF. In nucleotides, the CDR3 is TGTGCCAGCAGTTTGACAGGGGGAACCGGGGAGCTGTTTTTT. The genes are TRBV27 and TRBJ2-2, with 9 nucleotides matching TRBD1. Germline V CDR1 and CDR2: MNHEY, SMNVEV (reference sequence). J was trimmed by 5 bases and V by 3 bases; bases with no gene match: 1. CDR3 size: 14 residues.